A selection of T cell receptor beta chains follows, all from one sample in a study of T cell responses to AZD1222 COVID-19 vaccine. Libraries were prepared by immunoSEQ multiplex PCR; TCRdb keeps only in-frame clonotypes and omits some of them. Of 80,000 to 95,000 clones listed, around nine tenths are singletons. Material: peripheral blood, obtained 28 days after the second AZD1222 dose. Receptors originate from an adult who received the AZD1222 COVID-19 vaccine. CDR3s leave out the opening cysteine and the closing phenylalanine or tryptophan. The D gene is left open where the match is weak.

D gene: TRBD1; J gene: TRBJ2-1; V gene: TRBV3-1/TRBV3-2; CDR3 protein: ASSPSGQLYNEQF
D gene: NA; J gene: TRBJ1-3; V gene: TRBV9; CDR3 protein: ASSVDAGPRSGNTIY
D gene: NA; J gene: TRBJ2-1; V gene: TRBV21-1; CDR3 protein: ASSKSGDYGDEQF
D gene: TRBD2; J gene: TRBJ2-7; V gene: TRBV7-2; CDR3 protein: ASSPGGGYYEQY
D gene: TRBD2; J gene: TRBJ2-7; V gene: TRBV3-1/TRBV3-2; CDR3 protein: ASSHYGTSGSYEQY
D gene: NA; J gene: TRBJ2-3; V gene: TRBV27; CDR3 protein: ASSYQKAVPDTQY
D gene: NA; J gene: TRBJ1-2; V gene: TRBV27; CDR3 protein: ASSLLGTSGYT
D gene: NA; J gene: TRBJ1-2; V gene: TRBV4-2; CDR3 protein: ASSQDASGVTNYGYT
D gene: TRBD2; J gene: TRBJ2-7; V gene: TRBV6-2/TRBV6-3; CDR3 protein: ASSYSSRLAGDNYEQY
D gene: NA; J gene: TRBJ2-3; V gene: TRBV6-2/TRBV6-3; CDR3 protein: ASSLPSNPSTDTQY
D gene: NA; J gene: TRBJ1-2; V gene: TRBV6-5; CDR3 protein: ASSLGRRANYGYT
D gene: NA; J gene: TRBJ2-2; V gene: TRBV5-4; CDR3 protein: ASSLGGGAANTGELF
D gene: TRBD1; J gene: TRBJ1-3; V gene: TRBV3-1/TRBV3-2; CDR3 protein: ASSRTGPLPGNTIY
D gene: NA; J gene: TRBJ2-3; V gene: TRBV10-3; CDR3 protein: AISDVAVGTDTQY
D gene: NA; J gene: TRBJ1-2; V gene: TRBV2; CDR3 protein: ASSRSGVDYGYT
D gene: TRBD2; J gene: TRBJ2-5; V gene: TRBV18; CDR3 protein: ASSPGLARETQY
D gene: NA; J gene: TRBJ1-6; V gene: TRBV30; CDR3 protein: AWSVLGRNSPLH
D gene: TRBD1; J gene: TRBJ2-3; V gene: TRBV19; CDR3 protein: ASRETGSTDTQY